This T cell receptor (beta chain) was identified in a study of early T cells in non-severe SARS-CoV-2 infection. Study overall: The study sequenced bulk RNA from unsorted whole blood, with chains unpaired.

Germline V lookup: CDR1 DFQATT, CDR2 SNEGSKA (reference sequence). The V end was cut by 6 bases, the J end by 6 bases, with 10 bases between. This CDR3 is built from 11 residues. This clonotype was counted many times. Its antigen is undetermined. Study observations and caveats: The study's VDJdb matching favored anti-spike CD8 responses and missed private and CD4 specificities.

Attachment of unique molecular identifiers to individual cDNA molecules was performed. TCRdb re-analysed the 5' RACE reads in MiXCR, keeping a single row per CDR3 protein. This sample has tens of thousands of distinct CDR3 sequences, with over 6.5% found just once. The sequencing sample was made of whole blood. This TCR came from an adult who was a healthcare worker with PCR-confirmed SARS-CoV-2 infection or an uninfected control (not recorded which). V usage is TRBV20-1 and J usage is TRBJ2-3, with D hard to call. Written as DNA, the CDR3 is TGCAGTGCCCAACACAGTGATACGCAGTATTTT. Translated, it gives CSAQHSDTQYF.